These 21 T cell receptor beta chains were all obtained from the same sample, sequenced in a study of T cell repertoires in cytomegalovirus infection. In TCRdb, the reads were re-called with MiXCR into one record per CDR3 protein. This sample has 550,000 to 850,000 distinct CDR3 sequences, with 30% to 35% found just once. These receptors have no identified antigens. Sequenced material: cultured PBMCs, taken from culture after CMV antigen stimulation. The source is a human donor in good health (CMV status not recorded). Some clones in this sample may be carry-over from other donors' samples.

The rearrangement links TRBV5-1 to TRBJ1-1; TRBD1 matches 7 bases. Germline CDR1 is SGHRS and CDR2 is YFSETQ. V was clipped by 4 bases and J by 5 bases; unmatched bases: 11. CDR3 length: 15 amino acids. The CDR3 DNA reads TGCGCCAGCAGCCCCGGACAGGTCGGAGTTACTGAAGCTTTCTTT. This translates into CASSPGQVGVTEAFF.

In this sample, this clonotype turned up many times. The chain links TRBV9 to TRBJ2-7; 10 bases align to TRBD1. Per germline, CDR1 SGDLS and CDR2 YYNGEE. Losses at the gene ends were 4 bases for V and 6 bases for J; bases not matched to a gene: 10. The CDR3 length is 15 residues. For the CDR3, the DNA is TGTGCCAGCAGCCTCTCGACAGGGGGCTTCGGCGAGCAGTACTTC. It is translated as CASSLSTGGFGEQYF.

The chain links TRBV6-5 to TRBJ2-5; perhaps TRBD2 as D (6 bases). Germline assignment: CDR1 MNHEY and CDR2 SVGAGI. The CDR3 loop spans 19 amino acids. V was clipped by 6 bases and J by 2 bases, with 28 bases between them. For the CDR3, the DNA is TGTGCCAGCAGCACTGGGACTTCTGGACGGGGTCCGATTCAAGAGACCCAGTACTTC. It is translated as CASSTGTSGRGPIQETQYF.

The chain joins TRBV19 to TRBJ1-2, with TRBD1 matching 8 bases. Germline V gene lookup returns CDR1 LNHDA and CDR2 SQIVND (reference sequence). This CDR3 spans 17 amino acids. V lost 6 bases, J lost 1 base, and 13 bases stayed unmatched. CDR3 nucleotides: TGTGCCAGTAGGAGGACCGGGACAGGTCTACTTAACTATGGCTACACCTTC. Its protein product is CASRRTGTGLLNYGYTF.

This clonotype was recorded a few times. This chain links TRBV2 with TRBJ2-6; possible D gene TRBD2, 5 bases. CDR1 and CDR2 from the germline V gene are SNHLY and FYNNEI. The length of the CDR3 is 14 residues. V shed 6 bases and J shed 3 bases, with 9 bases lying between them. This chain's CDR3 is CASSGVYGANVLTF. Written as DNA, the CDR3 is TGTGCCAGCAGCGGGGTCTATGGGGCCAACGTCCTGACTTTC.

The rearrangement links TRBV6-1 to TRBJ2-5; D may be TRBD2 (6 bases). CDR3 size: 13 residues. V lost 7 bases and J 5 bases, leaving 14 bases between the germline ends. Germline V lookup: CDR1 MNHNS, CDR2 SASEGT. The CDR3 sequence is CASTEEGWETQYF. In DNA form, the CDR3 reads TGTGCCAGCACTGAGGAGGGTTGGGAGACCCAGTACTTC.

This clonotype has just a few counts. The chain links TRBV28 to TRBJ2-1; 7 positions agree with TRBD1. This CDR3 is built from 15 residues. J gave up 3 bases and V 5 bases, and 7 bases lay outside the gene matches. CDR1 is MDHEN and CDR2 is SYDVKM in the germline V gene. CDR3: CASSPTGTDYNEQFF. CDR3 DNA: TGTGCCAGCAGTCCCACCGGGACAGACTACAATGAGCAGTTCTTC. The variable domain in full, with the rest retrieved from reference TRBV28 and TRBJ2-1, is DVKVTQSSRYLVKRTGEKVFLECVQDMDHENMFWYRQDPGLGLRLIYFSYDVKMKEKGDIPEGYSVSREKKERFSLILESASTNQTSMYLCASSPTGTDYNEQFFGPGTRLTVL.

V is TRBV5-1 and J is TRBJ2-2; TRBD1 matches at 9 bases. This CDR3 has 15 amino acids. V lost 6 bases, J lost 4 bases, and 7 bases stayed unmatched. In germline, CDR1 is SGHRS, CDR2 YFSETQ. In nucleotides, the CDR3 is TGCGCCAGCACTACAGGGGGCAGCGGCACCGGGGAGCTGTTTTTT. Translated: CASTTGGSGTGELFF. The full variable domain, in which reference TRBV5-1 and TRBJ2-2 provide the parts outside the CDR3, is KAGVTQTPRYLIKTRGQQVTLSCSPISGHRSVSWYQQTPGQGLQFLFEYFSETQRNKGNFPGRFSGRQFSNSRSEMNVSTLELGDSALYLCASTTGGSGTGELFFGEGSRLTVL.

This clonotype came up a few times. In DNA form, the CDR3 reads TGTGCCAGCAGTGGGGCGGGCGTGGCCCGCGAGACCCAGTACTTC. This gives the protein CASSGAGVARETQYF. The chain recombines TRBV28 with TRBJ2-5; D tentatively fits TRBD1 or TRBD2 (5 bases each). CDR1 is MDHEN, CDR2 SYDVKM, per germline. Trimming took 5 bases from V and 5 from J, leaving 18 bases between them. The CDR3 has 15 amino acids.

In this sample, this clonotype turned up many times. V usage is TRBV2 and J usage is TRBJ1-5, with 8 bases fitting TRBD1. V trimming: 6 bases; J trimming: 4 bases; junction bases outside the gene matches: 5. The V gene's germline CDR1 is SNHLY and CDR2 FYNNEI. The CDR3 is 14 amino acids. The CDR3 region has the DNA TGTGCCAGCAGCGGACAGGGAGGGAATCAGCCCCAGCATTTT. Translated, it gives CASSGQGGNQPQHF.

The chain uses TRBV11-2 and TRBJ2-2; TRBD2 might be the D (6 bases). V shed 5 bases and J shed 0 bases, with 16 bases lying between them. The germline gives CDR1 SGHAT, CDR2 FQNNGV. The CDR3 is made up of 17 amino acids. CDR3 in DNA: TGTGCCAGCAGCCTTTTGACCTGGAGGGCGAACACCGGGGAGCTGTTTTTT. Protein sequence: CASSLLTWRANTGELFF.

This clonotype was found many times. This chain joins TRBV7-2 and TRBJ1-2, with D hard to call. Germline CDR1 SGHTA, CDR2 FQGNSA. The V gene lost 2 bases and the J gene lost 8 bases, with 12 bases spanning the gap. This CDR3 has 13 residues. CDR3 bases: TGTGCCAGCAGCTTAAGGGTAATGGAGGGCTACACCTTC. Translating it yields CASSLRVMEGYTF.

The chain couples TRBV25-1 to TRBJ2-5; the match to TRBD1 covers 9 bases. The CDR3 contains 15 residues. V gave up 4 bases and J gave up 5 bases; unmatched junction bases: 8. Looked up from germline, CDR1 is MGHDK and CDR2 is SYGVNS. CDR3 loop: CASSGGTGSRETQYF. In DNA, the CDR3 is TGTGCCAGCAGTGGGGGGACAGGGAGCCGCGAGACCCAGTACTTC.

This clonotype was seen a handful of times. V usage is TRBV12-5 and J usage is TRBJ2-1, with D possibly being TRBD2 (6 bases). V dropped 7 bases and J dropped 3 bases, with 13 bases sitting between them. Germline CDR1 LGHNT, CDR2 FRNRAP. The CDR3 sequence is 14 residues long. The CDR3 DNA reads TGTGCTAGTGCTACCGGGACTCACTACAATGAGCAGTTCTTC. Amino acid sequence: CASATGTHYNEQFF.

V and J are TRBV6-6 and TRBJ2-1; the D gene is possibly TRBD2 (6 bases). The V gene lost 2 bases and the J gene lost 9 bases, with 14 bases spanning the gap. Germline CDR1 MNHNY, CDR2 SVGAGI (reference sequence). This CDR3 has 14 residues. This CDR3 reads CASSYTLAPPEQFF. CDR3 DNA sequence: TGTGCCAGCAGTTACACACTAGCCCCCCCTGAGCAGTTCTTC.

V gene TRBV27 combines with J gene TRBJ2-3; a weak D match, TRBD2 (5 bases). The CDR3 runs to 14 residues. V lost 6 bases, J lost 2 bases, and 12 bases lay in between. CDR1 is MNHEY, CDR2 SMNVEV, per germline (reference sequence). The CDR3 region is CASRRGGFTDTQYF. DNA for the CDR3: TGTGCCAGCAGAAGAGGAGGATTCACAGATACGCAGTATTTT.

J is TRBJ2-1 and V is TRBV10-2; 9 nucleotides agree with TRBD2. Germline loops: CDR1 WSHSY, CDR2 SAAADI. J lost 7 bases, V lost 3 bases, and 7 bases had no gene match. This CDR3 contains 15 residues. As DNA, the CDR3 is TGCGCCAGCAGTGAAATTAGCGGGAGTCTAAATGAGCAGTTCTTC. Its protein product is CASSEISGSLNEQFF.

The V gene is TRBV19, the J gene TRBJ2-7; D might be TRBD1 (6 bases). The CDR3 consists of 14 residues. Germline CDR1 is LNHDA and CDR2 is SQIVND (reference sequence). The V gene lost 6 bases and the J gene lost 4 bases, with 16 bases spanning the gap. The DNA of the CDR3 is TGTGCCAGTAGAGGTTTGGACAGCGATTACGAGCAGTACTTC. Protein: CASRGLDSDYEQYF. The full variable domain, with the rest looked up from reference TRBV19 and TRBJ2-7, is DGGITQSPKYLFRKEGQNVTLSCEQNLNHDAMYWYRQDPGQGLRLIYYSQIVNDFQKGDIAEGYSVSREKKESFPLTVTSAQKNPTAFYLCASRGLDSDYEQYFGPGTRLTVT.

This clonotype was recorded a few times. V is TRBV6-6 and J is TRBJ1-1; possible D gene TRBD1, 5 bases. CDR3 length: 15 amino acids. V shed 2 bases and J shed 0 bases, with 10 bases lying between them. Germline V CDR1 and CDR2: MNHNY, SVGAGI (reference sequence). This chain's CDR3 is CASSYPQVLNTEAFF. DNA of the CDR3: TGTGCCAGCAGTTACCCACAGGTCCTGAACACTGAAGCTTTCTTT.

The rearrangement uses TRBV5-4 and TRBJ2-7; tentative D call: TRBD1 (7 bases). CDR3 length: 15 amino acids. V shed 0 bases and J shed 3 bases, with 13 bases lying between them. Per germline, CDR1 SGHNT and CDR2 YYREEE (reference sequence). CDR3 nucleotide sequence: TGTGCCAGCAGCTTGGCCTCCCAGGGGGGCTACGAGCAGTACTTC. This gives the protein CASSLASQGGYEQYF.

Only a few counts were recorded for this clonotype. V and J are TRBV7-9 and TRBJ2-7; D is perhaps TRBD2 (6 bases). Germline V gene lookup returns CDR1 SEHNR and CDR2 FQNEAQ (reference sequence). The germline V and J ends were trimmed by 4 bases and 2 bases, with 12 bases remaining between them. The CDR3 sequence is 14 residues long. The CDR3 here is CASSSGTAAYEQYF. In DNA form, the CDR3 reads TGTGCCAGCAGCTCCGGGACTGCAGCCTACGAGCAGTACTTC.